A selection of T cell receptor beta chains follows, all from one sample in a study of blood T cell repertoires in COVID-19. Generated by immunoSEQ multiplex PCR, the TCRdb table keeps only in-frame clones and is missing some. This sample has about 440,000 clones, with around nine tenths found just once. The sample consisted of peripheral blood. Receptors originate from a woman between 25 and 40 years old with acute or convalescent COVID-19. CDR3s include the opening cysteine and the closing phenylalanine or tryptophan. D genes are given only for firm matches. Not all rows give a size; the values are once, few, many and, for expanded clones, a class.

J gene	D gene	V gene	clone size	CDR3 DNA	CDR3 protein
TRBJ1-1	NA	TRBV5-6	few	TGTGCCAGCAGTCAAATCACGGTAACGAACACTGAAGCTTTCTTT	CASSQITVTNTEAFF
TRBJ2-3	NA	TRBV6-4	few	TGTGCCAGCAGTGACCACGAGAGAGATACGCAGTATTTT	CASSDHERDTQYF
TRBJ1-5	TRBD1	TRBV4-1	NA	TGCGCCAGCAGCCAAGGGGACAGGGTAAATCAGCCCCAGCATTTT	CASSQGDRVNQPQHF
TRBJ2-7	NA	TRBV5-1	NA	TGCGCCAGCAGCCAAGGGGGCTCCTACGAGCAGTACTTC	CASSQGGSYEQYF
TRBJ2-1	TRBD2	TRBV19	NA	TGTGCCAGTAGGCCTAGGGTGGGACTAGCTAGGGACAATGAGCAGTTCTTC	CASRPRVGLARDNEQFF
TRBJ2-6	TRBD1	TRBV28	NA	TGTGCCAGCAGTTCGGGACAGGGGTCTGGGGCCAACGTCCTGACTTTC	CASSSGQGSGANVLTF
TRBJ2-2	TRBD2	TRBV11-2	NA	TGTGCCAGCAGCTTAGCTCCGGGACTAGCGGTACCCGGCGGGGAGCTGTTTTTT	CASSLAPGLAVPGGELFF
TRBJ1-6	NA	TRBV10-3	NA	TGTGCCACCGGGGAAGGCATTGGGAATTCACCCCTCCACTTT	CATGEGIGNSPLHF
TRBJ1-5	NA	TRBV28	once	TGTGCCAGCACCCTCCGAAGGGGGACAAGCAATCAGCCCCAGCATTTT	CASTLRRGTSNQPQHF
TRBJ1-5	TRBD1	TRBV10-2	NA	TGCGCCAGCAGTGAGTCCTTAGACAGGGGACAGCCCCAGCATTTT	CASSESLDRGQPQHF
TRBJ1-2	NA	TRBV19	NA	TGTGCCAGTACGGAAAGGGGAAACTATGGCTACACCTTC	CASTERGNYGYTF
TRBJ2-7	TRBD2	TRBV7-3	NA	TGTGCCAGCAGCATGGGAGGGGCCTACGAGCAGTACTTC	CASSMGGAYEQYF
TRBJ2-1	TRBD1	TRBV14	NA	TGTGCCAGCAGCCAAGTTCACAGGGGGTTCTACAATGAGCAGTTCTTC	CASSQVHRGFYNEQFF
TRBJ1-4	TRBD1	TRBV6-6	NA	TGTGCCAGCAGCGGGACAGAACTTAATGAAAAACTGTTTTTT	CASSGTELNEKLFF
TRBJ1-6	TRBD1	TRBV5-1	NA	TGCGCCAGCAGCTTGGCGGGACAGAACAGGTCACCCCTCCACTTT	CASSLAGQNRSPLHF
TRBJ2-6	NA	TRBV7-8	NA	TGTGCCAGCAGCTTAGCCAGCTCTGGGGCCAACGTCCTGACTTTC	CASSLASSGANVLTF
TRBJ2-5	TRBD1	TRBV18	once	TGTGCCAGCTCACCAAAGGGACAGGACCAAGAGACCCAGTACTTC	CASSPKGQDQETQYF
TRBJ1-5	TRBD1	TRBV5-1	once	TGCGCCAGCAGCCCACAGGGGGGTAGTCAGCCCCAGCATTTT	CASSPQGGSQPQHF
TRBJ2-7	TRBD1	TRBV30	NA	TGTGCCTGGAGTGTAACAGGGGGGATCTACGAGCAGTACTTC	CAWSVTGGIYEQYF
TRBJ2-5	TRBD2	TRBV5-1	NA	TGCGCCAGCAGCAGGCGGGGTAGCGGGAGTGCAGAGACCCAGTACTTC	CASSRRGSGSAETQYF
TRBJ2-7	NA	TRBV6-5	NA	TGTGCCAGCAGAGCGCAACCCCGAGATTTCTACGAGCAGTACTTC	CASRAQPRDFYEQYF
TRBJ1-2	TRBD1	TRBV18	NA	TGTGCCAGCTCACCCCGACCTACGACAGGGGCCAACTATGGCTACACCTTC	CASSPRPTTGANYGYTF
TRBJ2-7	TRBD2	TRBV6-1	NA	TGTGCCAGCAGTGATTCTAGCGGGGGGGCAGACGAGCAGTACTTC	CASSDSSGGADEQYF
TRBJ1-1	NA	TRBV2	NA	TGTGCCAGCAGTACACGGGGGAACACTGAAGCTTTCTTT	CASSTRGNTEAFF
TRBJ2-7	TRBD1	TRBV11-1	NA	TGTGCCAGCAGCGCCCACCCGGGACAGGCTATCTACGAGCAGTACTTC	CASSAHPGQAIYEQYF
TRBJ1-5	NA	TRBV28	NA	TGTGCCAGCAGTGCATACCGGGAGACGTTGACGAGGAGCAATCAGCCCCAGCATTTT	CASSAYRETLTRSNQPQHF
TRBJ1-2	NA	TRBV7-8	NA	TGTGCCAGCAGCTTACGTAGGGGAGGGGACTATGGCTACACCTTC	CASSLRRGGDYGYTF
TRBJ2-2	TRBD2	TRBV18	NA	TGTGCCAGCTCACCACTAGGGACTAGTAACACCGGGGAGCTGTTTTTT	CASSPLGTSNTGELFF
TRBJ2-1	NA	TRBV4-1	NA	TGCGCCAGCAGCCAAGATTTTTTCGCGGAAAGCTCCTACAATGAGCAGTTCTTC	CASSQDFFAESSYNEQFF
TRBJ2-5	TRBD1	TRBV2	NA	TGTGCCGGCAAGGCCTGGGACAGCCAAGAGACCCAGTACTTC	CAGKAWDSQETQYF
TRBJ1-1	NA	TRBV10-1	once	TGCGCCAGCAGTGAGGGGCGGGGACGGGAAGCTTTCTTT	CASSEGRGREAFF
TRBJ2-5	NA	TRBV12-3/TRBV12-4	NA	TGTGCCAGCAGTTTCCACGGAGTAAGGACCCAGTACTTC	CASSFHGVRTQYF
TRBJ1-3	NA	TRBV29-1	NA	TGCAGCGCAAAGGACTTCTATGGAAACACCATATATTTT	CSAKDFYGNTIYF
TRBJ2-7	NA	TRBV2	NA	TGTGCCAGCCTTCAGGATCCCTACGAGCAGTACTTC	CASLQDPYEQYF
TRBJ1-6	NA	TRBV9	NA	TGTGCCAGCAGCGTAGACTCTTCTATTAATTCACCCCTCCACTTT	CASSVDSSINSPLHF
TRBJ1-2	NA	TRBV10-3	NA	TGTGCCATCAGTGAGTCCGGGACAACTGGCTACACCTTC	CAISESGTTGYTF
TRBJ1-6	NA	TRBV7-2	NA	TGTGCCAGCAGCCAACGATTTACGTCGGGGGATTCACCCCTCCACTTT	CASSQRFTSGDSPLHF
TRBJ2-2	TRBD1	TRBV5-5	NA	TGTGCCAGCAGCCGATTTACAGGGGGCGCCGGCACCGGGGAGCTGTTTTTT	CASSRFTGGAGTGELFF
TRBJ1-5	NA	TRBV19	NA	TGTGCCAGTAGTACGGGGGGTAGCAATCAGCCCCAGCATTTT	CASSTGGSNQPQHF
TRBJ2-3	NA	TRBV15	NA	TGTGCCACCAGCAGATCGTTACACCACACAGATACGCAGTATTTT	CATSRSLHHTDTQYF
TRBJ2-5	TRBD2	TRBV3-1/TRBV3-2	NA	TGTGCCAGCAGCATAGGACTAGCGGGGGGGCGGTACCGAGAGACCCAGTACTTC	CASSIGLAGGRYRETQYF
TRBJ1-5	NA	TRBV4-1	NA	TGCGCCAGCAGCCAACCTCTTTGGGGGCGCCTAAGCAATCAGCCCCAGCATTTT	CASSQPLWGRLSNQPQHF
TRBJ2-3	TRBD2	TRBV18	NA	TGTGCCAGCTCACCAGATCAAGGACTAGCGGGGGGGCCGGGCCTAGGTACGCAGTATTTT	CASSPDQGLAGGPGLGTQYF
TRBJ2-5	NA	TRBV7-7	NA	TGTGCCAGCAGCCCAAACCAGGGCCTTAAAGAGACCCAGTACTTC	CASSPNQGLKETQYF
TRBJ2-3	TRBD2	TRBV6-5	once	TGTGCCAGCACCCTGACTAGCGGGGCCGGGAATACGCAGTATTTT	CASTLTSGAGNTQYF
TRBJ1-1	TRBD1	TRBV20-1	NA	TGCAGTGCTAGTAGGACAGGCTACCCTGAAGCTTTCTTT	CSASRTGYPEAFF
TRBJ1-2	TRBD1	TRBV3-1/TRBV3-2	NA	TGTGCCAGCAGCCAAACTCGGACAGGGGCGATTTTCTATGGCTACACCTTC	CASSQTRTGAIFYGYTF
TRBJ1-6	NA	TRBV3-1/TRBV3-2	NA	TGTGCCAGCAGCCAGCAGGCAGGGGATAATTCACCCCTCCACTTT	CASSQQAGDNSPLHF
TRBJ2-1	NA	TRBV4-2	NA	TGTGCCAGCAGCCAGCTCTCTGGGGGCTGGTACAATGAGCAGTTCTTC	CASSQLSGGWYNEQFF
TRBJ1-2	TRBD1	TRBV6-5	NA	TGTGCCAGCAGCAGGACAGGGGGCTCTGGCTACACCTTC	CASSRTGGSGYTF
TRBJ1-2	NA	TRBV9	NA	TGTGCCAGCAGCGTAGCGCCGGGGAACTATGGCTACACCTTC	CASSVAPGNYGYTF
TRBJ2-3	NA	TRBV25-1	NA	TGTGCCAGCAGTGAATATGGGCCCCCAGGGGATACGCAGTATTTT	CASSEYGPPGDTQYF
TRBJ2-1	NA	TRBV9	NA	TGTGCCAGCAGCGTAGCTGGTAGATACAATGAGCAGTTCTTC	CASSVAGRYNEQFF